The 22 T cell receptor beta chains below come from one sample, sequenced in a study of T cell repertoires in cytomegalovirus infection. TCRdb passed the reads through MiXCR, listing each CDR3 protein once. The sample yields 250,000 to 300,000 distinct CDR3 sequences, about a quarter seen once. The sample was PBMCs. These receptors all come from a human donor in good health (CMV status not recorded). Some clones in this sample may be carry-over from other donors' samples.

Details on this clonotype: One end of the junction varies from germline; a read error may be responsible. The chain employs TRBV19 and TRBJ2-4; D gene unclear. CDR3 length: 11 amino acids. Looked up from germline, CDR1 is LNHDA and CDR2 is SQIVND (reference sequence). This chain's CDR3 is CACSGSSVQYF. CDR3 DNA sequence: TGTGCCTGTAGTGGATCATCGGTTCAGTACTTC.

The CDR3 reads CASSTGGEKLFF. The CDR3 bases are TGTGCCAGCAGCACCGGGGGGGAAAAACTGTTTTTT. The J gene is TRBJ1-4, the V gene TRBV7-2; perhaps TRBD1 as D (5 bases). The CDR3 covers 12 residues. V shed 5 bases and J shed 8 bases, with 9 bases lying between them. Germline V gene lookup returns CDR1 SGHTA and CDR2 FQGNSA.

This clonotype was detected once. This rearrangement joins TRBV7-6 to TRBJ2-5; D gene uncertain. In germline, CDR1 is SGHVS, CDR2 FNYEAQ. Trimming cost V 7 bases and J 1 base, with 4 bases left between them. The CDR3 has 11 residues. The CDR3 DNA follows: TGTGCCAGCACATTCCAAGAGACCCAGTACTTC. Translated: CASTFQETQYF.

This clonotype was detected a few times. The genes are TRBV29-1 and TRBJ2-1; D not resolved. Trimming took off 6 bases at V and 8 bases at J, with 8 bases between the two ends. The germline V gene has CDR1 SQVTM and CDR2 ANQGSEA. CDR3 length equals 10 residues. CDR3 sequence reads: CSVSFYEQFF. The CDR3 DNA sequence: TGCAGCGTGTCGTTCTATGAGCAGTTCTTC.

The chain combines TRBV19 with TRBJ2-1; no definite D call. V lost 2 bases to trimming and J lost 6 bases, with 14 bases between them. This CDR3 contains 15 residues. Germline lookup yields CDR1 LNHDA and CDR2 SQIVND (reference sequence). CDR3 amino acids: CASSISAAAVNEQFF. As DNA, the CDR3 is TGTGCCAGTAGTATAAGTGCGGCCGCCGTCAATGAGCAGTTCTTC.

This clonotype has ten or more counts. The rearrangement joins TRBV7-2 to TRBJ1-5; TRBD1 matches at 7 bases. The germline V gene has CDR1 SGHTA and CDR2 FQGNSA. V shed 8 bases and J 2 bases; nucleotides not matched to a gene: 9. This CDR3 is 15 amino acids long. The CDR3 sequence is CASGTQGMGNQPQHF. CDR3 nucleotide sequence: TGTGCCAGCGGCACACAGGGGATGGGCAATCAGCCCCAGCATTTT.

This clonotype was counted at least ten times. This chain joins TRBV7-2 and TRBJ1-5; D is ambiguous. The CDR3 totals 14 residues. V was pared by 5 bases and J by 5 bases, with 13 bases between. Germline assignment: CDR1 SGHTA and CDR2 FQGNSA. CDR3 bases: TGTGCCAGCAGCCCAGGACGGTCGTATCAGCCCCAGCATTTT. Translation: CASSPGRSYQPQHF.

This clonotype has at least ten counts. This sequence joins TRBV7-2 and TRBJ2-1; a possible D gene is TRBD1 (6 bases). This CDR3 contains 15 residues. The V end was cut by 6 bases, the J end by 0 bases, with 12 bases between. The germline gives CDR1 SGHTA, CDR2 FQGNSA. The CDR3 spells CASRGQLTSYNEQFF. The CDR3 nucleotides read TGTGCCAGCAGAGGACAGCTCACCTCCTACAATGAGCAGTTCTTC.

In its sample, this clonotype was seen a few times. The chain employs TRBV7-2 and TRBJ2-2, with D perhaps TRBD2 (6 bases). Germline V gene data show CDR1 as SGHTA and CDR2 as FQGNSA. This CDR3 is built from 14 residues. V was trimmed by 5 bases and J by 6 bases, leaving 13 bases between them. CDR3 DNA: TGTGCCAGCAGCCCTGTTGGAGGGCCCGGGGAGCTGTTTTTT. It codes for CASSPVGGPGELFF.

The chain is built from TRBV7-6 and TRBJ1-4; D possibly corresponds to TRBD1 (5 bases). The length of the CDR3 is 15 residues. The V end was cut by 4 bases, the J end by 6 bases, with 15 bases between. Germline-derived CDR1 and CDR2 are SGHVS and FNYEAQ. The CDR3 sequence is CASSSSGAGYEKLFF. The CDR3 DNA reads TGTGCCAGCAGCTCATCCGGGGCGGGTTATGAAAAACTGTTTTTT.

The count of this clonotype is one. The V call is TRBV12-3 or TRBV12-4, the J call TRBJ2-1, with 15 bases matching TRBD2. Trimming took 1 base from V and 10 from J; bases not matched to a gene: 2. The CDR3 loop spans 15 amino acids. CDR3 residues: CASSLGTSGGGEQFF. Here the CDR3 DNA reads TGTGCCAGCAGTTTAGGGACTAGCGGGGGGGGCGAGCAGTTCTTC.

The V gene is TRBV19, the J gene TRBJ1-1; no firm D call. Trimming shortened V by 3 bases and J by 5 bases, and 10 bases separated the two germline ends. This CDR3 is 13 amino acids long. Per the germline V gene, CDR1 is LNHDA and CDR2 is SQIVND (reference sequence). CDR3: CASSIPGITEAFF. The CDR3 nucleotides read TGTGCCAGTAGTATTCCAGGTATTACTGAAGCTTTCTTT. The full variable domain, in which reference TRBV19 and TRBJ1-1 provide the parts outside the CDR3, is DGGITQSPKYLFRKEGQNVTLSCEQNLNHDAMYWYRQDPGQGLRLIYYSQIVNDFQKGDIAEGYSVSREKKESFPLTVTSAQKNPTAFYLCASSIPGITEAFFGQGTRLTVV.

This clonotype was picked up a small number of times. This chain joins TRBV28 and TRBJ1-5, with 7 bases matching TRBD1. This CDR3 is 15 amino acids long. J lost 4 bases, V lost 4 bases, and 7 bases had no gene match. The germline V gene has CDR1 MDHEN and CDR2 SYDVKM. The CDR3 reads CASSSRGQGNQPQHF. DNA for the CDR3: TGTGCCAGCAGTTCTAGGGGGCAGGGGAATCAGCCCCAGCATTTT.

Written as DNA, the CDR3 is TGTGCCAGCAGTCGGATGGGCGGAAATCAGCCCCAGCATTTT. Amino acid sequence: CASSRMGGNQPQHF. This chain links TRBV12-3 or TRBV12-4 with TRBJ1-5; D not resolved. The CDR3 spans 14 residues. V was trimmed by 5 bases and J by 4 bases, leaving 12 bases between them.

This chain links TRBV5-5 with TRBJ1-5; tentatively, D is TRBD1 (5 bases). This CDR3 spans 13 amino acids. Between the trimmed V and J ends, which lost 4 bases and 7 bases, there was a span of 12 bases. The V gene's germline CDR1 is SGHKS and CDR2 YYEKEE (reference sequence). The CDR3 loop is CASSVFWGQPQHF. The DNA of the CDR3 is TGTGCCAGCAGCGTGTTTTGGGGGCAGCCCCAGCATTTT. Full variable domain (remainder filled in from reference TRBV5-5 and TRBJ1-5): DAGVTQSPTHLIKTRGQQVTLRCSPISGHKSVSWYQQVLGQGPQFIFQYYEKEERGRGNFPDRFSARQFPNYSSELNVNALLLGDSALYLCASSVFWGQPQHFGDGTRLSIL.

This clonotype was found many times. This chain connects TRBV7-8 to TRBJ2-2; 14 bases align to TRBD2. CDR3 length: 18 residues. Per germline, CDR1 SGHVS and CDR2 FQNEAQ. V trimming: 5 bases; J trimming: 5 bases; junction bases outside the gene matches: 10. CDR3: CASSHGTSGSSWTGELFF. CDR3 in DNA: TGTGCCAGCAGCCATGGGACTAGCGGGAGTTCGTGGACCGGGGAGCTGTTTTTT.

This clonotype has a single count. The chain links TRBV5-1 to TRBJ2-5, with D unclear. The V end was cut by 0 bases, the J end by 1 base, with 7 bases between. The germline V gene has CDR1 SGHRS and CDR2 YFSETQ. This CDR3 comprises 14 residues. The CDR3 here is CASSLETPQETQYF. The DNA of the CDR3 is TGCGCCAGCAGCTTGGAAACCCCCCAAGAGACCCAGTACTTC.

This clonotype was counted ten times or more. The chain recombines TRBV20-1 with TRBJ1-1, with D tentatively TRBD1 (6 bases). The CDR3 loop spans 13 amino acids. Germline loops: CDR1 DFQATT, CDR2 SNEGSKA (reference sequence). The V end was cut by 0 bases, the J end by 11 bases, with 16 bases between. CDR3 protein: CSARDAGEESAFF. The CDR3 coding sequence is TGCAGTGCTAGAGATGCAGGGGAGGAATCGGCTTTCTTT.

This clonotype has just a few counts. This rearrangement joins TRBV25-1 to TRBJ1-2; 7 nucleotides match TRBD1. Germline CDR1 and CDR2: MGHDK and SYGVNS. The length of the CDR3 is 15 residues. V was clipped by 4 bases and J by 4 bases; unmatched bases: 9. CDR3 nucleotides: TGTGCCAGCAGTGTACAGGGGTCGCTTTCCTATGGCTACACCTTC. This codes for CASSVQGSLSYGYTF.

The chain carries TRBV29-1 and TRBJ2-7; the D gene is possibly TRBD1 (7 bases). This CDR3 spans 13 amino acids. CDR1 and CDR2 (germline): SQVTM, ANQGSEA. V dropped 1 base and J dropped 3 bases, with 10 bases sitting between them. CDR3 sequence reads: CSVEGQGGYEQYF. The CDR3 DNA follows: TGCAGCGTTGAAGGGCAGGGGGGCTACGAGCAGTACTTC.

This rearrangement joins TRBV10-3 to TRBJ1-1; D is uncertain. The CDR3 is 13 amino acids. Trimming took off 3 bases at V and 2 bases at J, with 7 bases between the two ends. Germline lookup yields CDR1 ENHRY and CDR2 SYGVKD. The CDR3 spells CAISDPFNTEAFF. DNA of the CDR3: TGTGCCATCAGTGATCCCTTTAACACTGAAGCTTTCTTT.

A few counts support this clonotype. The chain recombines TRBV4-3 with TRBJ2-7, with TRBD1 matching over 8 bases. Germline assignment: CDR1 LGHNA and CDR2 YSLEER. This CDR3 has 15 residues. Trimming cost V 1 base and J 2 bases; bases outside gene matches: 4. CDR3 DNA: TGCGCCAGCAGCCAAGGGACAGGGCTTCCCTACGAGCAGTACTTC. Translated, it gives CASSQGTGLPYEQYF.